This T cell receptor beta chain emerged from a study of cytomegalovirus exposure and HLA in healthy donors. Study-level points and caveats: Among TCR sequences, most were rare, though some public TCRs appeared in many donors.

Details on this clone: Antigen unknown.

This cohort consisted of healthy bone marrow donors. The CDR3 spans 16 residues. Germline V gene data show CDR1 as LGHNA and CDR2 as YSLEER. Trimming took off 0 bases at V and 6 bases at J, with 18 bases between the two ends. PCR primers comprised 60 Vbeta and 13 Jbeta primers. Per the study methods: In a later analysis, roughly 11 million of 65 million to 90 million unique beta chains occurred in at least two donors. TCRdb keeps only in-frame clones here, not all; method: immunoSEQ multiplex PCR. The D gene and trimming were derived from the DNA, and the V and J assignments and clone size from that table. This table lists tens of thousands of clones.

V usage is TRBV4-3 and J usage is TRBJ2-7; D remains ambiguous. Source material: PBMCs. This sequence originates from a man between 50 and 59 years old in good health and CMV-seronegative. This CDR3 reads CASSQEYRLSLGEQYF. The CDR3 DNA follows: TGCGCCAGCAGCCAAGAATACCGACTGTCCCTCGGCGAGCAGTACTTC.